This TCR beta chain was recovered during a study of OX40 agonist ivuxolimab in advanced cancers. Across the study: Hepatocellular carcinoma, melanoma, renal cell or head and neck cancer occurred in dose-escalation patients. Of the patients, three showed partial responses, one with hepatocellular carcinoma and two with cutaneous melanoma. Findings of the study overall: Doses of 0.1 to 3.0 mg/kg were accompanied by clonal expansion of CD4+ and CD8+ blood T cells by week 6. Fewer expanded clones were found on average in CD4+ than in CD8+ T cells.

Deletions cut 2 bases from V and 0 bases from J, with 7 bases between. CDR1 is LNHDA, CDR2 SQIVND, per germline (reference sequence). The CDR3 has 15 amino acids. The assay was immunoSEQ multiplex PCR, and TCRdb's table has in-frame clones only and misses some. Of 65,000 to 90,000 clones in the sample, 91% were seen once. In regard to this clone: The target antigen is unknown.

The sample in question was CD4+ or CD8+ T cells sorted from blood, obtained in a trial of the OX40 agonist ivuxolimab. The J gene is TRBJ2-2, the V gene TRBV19, with D possibly TRBD2 on 6 matching bases. The clonotype was recovered from an adult with an advanced solid tumor such as melanoma, head and neck, liver or kidney cancer. CDR3 protein: CASSIPSANTGELFF. The CDR3 region has the DNA TGTGCCAGTAGTATACCTAGCGCGAACACCGGGGAGCTGTTTTTT.